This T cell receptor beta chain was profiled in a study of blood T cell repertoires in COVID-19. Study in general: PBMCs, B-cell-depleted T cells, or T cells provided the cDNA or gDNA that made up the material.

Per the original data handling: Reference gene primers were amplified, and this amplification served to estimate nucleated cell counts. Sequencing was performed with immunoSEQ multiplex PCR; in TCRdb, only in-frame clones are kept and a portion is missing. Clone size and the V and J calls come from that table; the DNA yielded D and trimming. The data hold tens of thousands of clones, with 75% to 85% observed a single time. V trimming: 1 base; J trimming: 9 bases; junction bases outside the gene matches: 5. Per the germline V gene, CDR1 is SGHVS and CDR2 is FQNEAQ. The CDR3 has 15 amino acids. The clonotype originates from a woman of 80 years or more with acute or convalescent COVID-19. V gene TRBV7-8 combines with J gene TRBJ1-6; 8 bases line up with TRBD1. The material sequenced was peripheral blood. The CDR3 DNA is TGTGCCAGCAGCTTAGTCGGACAGGGCGTTTCACCCCTCCACTTT. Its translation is CASSLVGQGVSPLHF.